The clone carrying this TCR beta chain was seen more than once but under ten times. The data stem from a study of T cell changes during pregnancy in multiple sclerosis. Method: immunoSEQ multiplex PCR; TCRdb's copy keeps in-frame clones and lacks some. The sample has tens of thousands of clones, approximately 90% seen once. The germline V gene has CDR1 SGHDN and CDR2 FVKESK. V gave up 0 bases and J gave up 6 bases, with 11 bases separating them. This CDR3 is built from 14 residues. The J gene is TRBJ1-1, the V gene TRBV14; D ambiguous. Sequencing was performed on CD8+ T cells from peripheral blood mononuclear cells, taken before pregnancy. The TCR originated in a female donor with multiple sclerosis, enrolled in a pregnancy study. The CDR3 bases are TGTGCCAGCAGCCAAGATTGGGGAGGACCTGAAGCTTTCTTT. Encoded protein: CASSQDWGGPEAFF.